This T cell receptor (beta chain) is from a study of blood T cell repertoires in COVID-19. The assay was immunoSEQ multiplex PCR, and TCRdb's table has in-frame clones only and misses some. This sample yields 350,000 to 400,000 clones, of which 80% to 90% are seen a single time; approximately 1.8% belongs to the top ten. The receptor was isolated from a man in his forties in a cohort exposed to, infected with or recovered from COVID-19 (not recorded which). Sequencing was performed on PBMCs or T cells enriched from blood (not recorded which).

The CDR3 spells CASRLTRWADTQYF. In nucleotides, the CDR3 is TGTGCCAGCAGGCTGACTAGATGGGCAGATACGCAGTATTTT. The chain joins TRBV27 to TRBJ2-3; possibly TRBD2 for D (6 bases). Germline-derived CDR1 and CDR2 are MNHEY and SMNVEV (reference sequence). The CDR3 has 14 amino acids. Trimming took off 6 bases at V and 4 bases at J, with 14 bases between the two ends.